The next 24 T cell receptor beta chains were all read from a single sample in a study of T-cell memory formation after mild COVID-19. TCRdb reprocessed the 5' RACE reads with MiXCR, giving one entry per CDR3 protein. The sample holds about 420,000 distinct CDR3 sequences, more than 20% seen once. Material: PBMCs or a T cell subset sorted from them (not recorded which). These receptors were taken from an adult woman who had mild COVID-19 (a few samples of this study predate the infection). Cell type and time point are not known.

This rearrangement joins TRBV30 to TRBJ1-2, with D tentatively TRBD1 (6 bases). The CDR3 extends over 13 amino acids. V shed 7 bases and J shed 7 bases, with 19 bases lying between them. Germline-derived CDR1 and CDR2 are GTSNPN and SVGIG (reference sequence). Written as DNA, the CDR3 is TGTGCCTCCCAACGATTGGGGGGGGCTGGCTACACCTTC. It yields the protein CASQRLGGAGYTF.

This clonotype turned up a few times. CDR3 sequence reads: CASSLGRAGGVNEQFF. CDR3 sequence (DNA): TGCGCCAGCAGCTTGGGCCGGGCGGGGGGTGTGAATGAGCAGTTCTTC. The genes are TRBV5-1 and TRBJ2-1, with TRBD2 identical over 8 bases. CDR3 length equals 16 residues. With 0 bases clipped from V and 7 bases from J, the junction kept 9 bases outside the gene matches. Germline CDR1 and CDR2: SGHRS and YFSETQ. Full variable domain (rest looked up from reference TRBV5-1 and TRBJ2-1): KAGVTQTPRYLIKTRGQQVTLSCSPISGHRSVSWYQQTPGQGLQFLFEYFSETQRNKGNFPGRFSGRQFSNSRSEMNVSTLELGDSALYLCASSLGRAGGVNEQFFGPGTRLTVL.

V usage is TRBV5-1 and J usage is TRBJ1-3; no clear D gene. The length of the CDR3 is 14 residues. Looked up from germline, CDR1 is SGHRS and CDR2 is YFSETQ. V lost 0 bases to trimming and J lost 4 bases, with 8 bases between them. The CDR3 coding sequence is TGCGCCAGCAGCTTGGACAAGCTAGGAAACACCATATATTTT. Amino acid sequence: CASSLDKLGNTIYF. Using reference TRBV5-1 and TRBJ1-3 for the parts outside the CDR3, the full variable domain is KAGVTQTPRYLIKTRGQQVTLSCSPISGHRSVSWYQQTPGQGLQFLFEYFSETQRNKGNFPGRFSGRQFSNSRSEMNVSTLELGDSALYLCASSLDKLGNTIYFGEGSWLTVV.

In this sample, this clonotype turned up a few times. V and J are TRBV9 and TRBJ2-7; D not resolved. This CDR3 has 14 amino acids. Germline V gene data show CDR1 as SGDLS and CDR2 as YYNGEE. V dropped 3 bases and J dropped 5 bases, with 15 bases sitting between them. Here the CDR3 reads CASSDGSPGDEQYF. CDR3 bases: TGTGCCAGCAGCGACGGATCCCCTGGGGACGAGCAGTACTTC.

The chain has TRBV5-6 and TRBJ2-2, with TRBD1 matching over 9 bases. V lost 0 bases and J lost 7; bases outside the gene matches: 10. The germline V gene has CDR1 SGHDT and CDR2 YYEEEE. The CDR3 spans 17 residues. CDR3 in DNA: TGTGCCAGCAGCTTGGACCGGGACAGGGTGCCGAGCGGGGAGCTGTTTTTT. Amino acids: CASSLDRDRVPSGELFF.

This chain links TRBV7-2 with TRBJ2-2; 12 bases align to TRBD1. CDR1 SGHTA and CDR2 FQGNSA come from the germline V gene. V lost 6 bases and J lost 6; bases outside the gene matches: 5. This CDR3 contains 15 residues. DNA of the CDR3: TGTGCCAGCAGACCGGGACAGGGGGCAGCCGGGGAGCTGTTTTTT. This codes for CASRPGQGAAGELFF.

This clonotype was counted between two and nine times. The CDR3 DNA follows: TGTGCCAGCAGCTCCCAACTGGGGAACACTGAAGCTTTCTTT. As protein: CASSSQLGNTEAFF. This sequence joins TRBV5-5 and TRBJ1-1, with unresolved D. Trimming left V 3 bases short and J 1 base short, with 10 bases between. The germline CDR1 and CDR2 sequences are SGHKS and YYEKEE (reference sequence). This CDR3 comprises 14 residues.

In its sample, this clonotype was seen a few times. V is TRBV24-1 and J is TRBJ1-2, with D perhaps TRBD1 (6 bases). This CDR3 has 15 residues. Trimming removed 4 bases at V and 8 bases at J, with 19 bases between. Germline V CDR1 and CDR2: KGHDR, SFDVKD. The CDR3 region is CATSDPQRGAGGYTF. The CDR3 nucleotides are TGTGCCACCAGTGACCCGCAACGGGGGGCAGGAGGCTACACCTTC.

This rearrangement joins TRBV19 to TRBJ2-1; D perhaps matches TRBD1 (5 bases). The CDR3 consists of 13 residues. The V end lost 3 bases, the J end lost 6 bases, and 9 bases lay between the germline ends. CDR1 and CDR2 from the germline V gene are LNHDA and SQIVND (reference sequence). CDR3 in amino acids: CASSISGINEQFF. The CDR3 DNA reads as TGTGCCAGTAGTATCTCAGGGATCAATGAGCAGTTCTTC.

This sequence joins TRBV12-3 or TRBV12-4 and TRBJ2-1; 9 bases are a match to TRBD1. Trimming cost V 5 bases and J 0 bases; bases outside gene matches: 14. The length of the CDR3 is 19 residues. The CDR3 reads CASSDTDRGLVSSYNEQFF. The CDR3 DNA reads as TGTGCCAGCAGTGATACGGACAGGGGCCTCGTATCCTCCTACAATGAGCAGTTCTTC.

This chain uses TRBV6-1 with TRBJ1-6; TRBD1 matches at 8 bases. Germline V lookup: CDR1 MNHNS, CDR2 SASEGT. V lost 2 bases to trimming and J lost 8 bases; unmatched junction nucleotides: 11. CDR3 length: 17 residues. CDR3 nucleotides: TGTGCCAGCAGTGAACTGGTTGGACAGGGTGCGGATTCACCCCTCCACTTT. This codes for CASSELVGQGADSPLHF.

The gene calls are TRBV20-1 and TRBJ2-7, with 11 nucleotides matching TRBD2. Looked up from germline, CDR1 is DFQATT and CDR2 is SNEGSKA (reference sequence). The CDR3 has 15 residues. Trimming took 0 bases from V and 4 from J; bases not matched to a gene: 5. The CDR3 loop is CSARELAGARYEQYF. CDR3 sequence (DNA): TGCAGTGCTAGAGAACTAGCGGGAGCTCGGTACGAGCAGTACTTC.

This clonotype has a handful of counts. V gene TRBV29-1 combines with J gene TRBJ1-1, with no clear D. Germline V CDR1 and CDR2: SQVTM, ANQGSEA. The CDR3 spans 14 residues. Trimming stripped 2 bases from V and 0 bases from J, with 10 bases between. CDR3 nucleotides: TGCAGCGTTGAATTTGGGCGGATGAACACTGAAGCTTTCTTT. This translates into CSVEFGRMNTEAFF.

The chain couples TRBV9 to TRBJ2-1, with a tentative D call TRBD2 (7 bases). In germline, CDR1 is SGDLS, CDR2 YYNGEE. V lost 3 bases, J lost 3 bases, and 19 bases lay in between. The CDR3 length is 17 residues. The CDR3 here is CASSAPRGGVDYNEQFF. DNA for the CDR3: TGTGCCAGCAGCGCCCCAAGGGGGGGAGTTGACTACAATGAGCAGTTCTTC.

The rearrangement joins TRBV28 to TRBJ2-5; D gene ambiguous. Trimming took off 5 bases at V and 3 bases at J, with 13 bases between the two ends. Germline V CDR1 and CDR2: MDHEN, SYDVKM. This CDR3 region has 14 residues. In nucleotides, the CDR3 is TGTGCCAGCAGTCCCCCCGACTTGGAAGAGACCCAGTACTTC. The encoded protein is CASSPPDLEETQYF.

The chain combines TRBV5-6 with TRBJ2-7; no clear D gene. CDR3 length equals 14 residues. Trimming cost V 0 bases and J 1 base, with 8 bases left between them. Per germline, CDR1 SGHDT and CDR2 YYEEEE. CDR3 coding DNA: TGTGCCAGCAGCTTGGTAGGTAGGTCCTACGAGCAGTACTTC. It encodes CASSLVGRSYEQYF. The full variable domain, its missing parts supplied by reference TRBV5-6 and TRBJ2-7, is DAGVTQSPTHLIKTRGQQVTLRCSPKSGHDTVSWYQQALGQGPQFIFQYYEEEERQRGNFPDRFSGHQFPNYSSELNVNALLLGDSALYLCASSLVGRSYEQYFGPGTRLTVT.

This clonotype came up a few times. For the CDR3, the DNA is TGCAGTGCTAGGTATTCGTACGCCGGGACTAGCGGGGGGGCCTCCTACAATGAGCAGTTCTTC. It is translated as CSARYSYAGTSGGASYNEQFF. J is TRBJ2-1 and V is TRBV20-1, with 16 nucleotides matching TRBD2. CDR1 and CDR2 (germline): DFQATT, SNEGSKA (reference sequence). V shed 3 bases and J 0 bases; nucleotides not matched to a gene: 14. The CDR3 extends over 21 amino acids.

The V gene is TRBV7-3, the J gene TRBJ2-3; TRBD2 might be the D (6 bases). CDR3 size: 13 residues. The germline CDR1 and CDR2 sequences are SGHTA and FQGTGA. With 5 bases removed from V and 8 bases from J, the gap between germline ends came to 14 bases. CDR3 loop: CASSKRLDGTQYF. The CDR3 nucleotides are TGTGCCAGCAGCAAACGACTAGACGGTACGCAGTATTTT.

Only a few counts were recorded for this clonotype. The V call is TRBV7-2, the J call TRBJ1-2; 11 bases are shared with TRBD1. Germline V lookup: CDR1 SGHTA, CDR2 FQGNSA. CDR3 length equals 14 residues. V was clipped by 4 bases and J by 5 bases; unmatched bases: 3. CDR3 protein: CASSSRDRGYGYTF. The DNA for the CDR3 is TGTGCCAGCAGCTCCCGGGACAGGGGGTATGGCTACACCTTC. Complete variable domain (other parts from reference TRBV7-2 and TRBJ1-2): GAGVSQSPSNKVTEKGKDVELRCDPISGHTALYWYRQSLGQGLEFLIYFQGNSAPDKSGLPSDRFSAERTGGSVSTLTIQRTQQEDSAVYLCASSSRDRGYGYTFGSGTRLTVV.

This clonotype was recorded a few times. The chain uses TRBV12-3 or TRBV12-4 and TRBJ1-2; 10 bases fit TRBD1. Germline trimming cut 8 bases from V and 4 bases from J; bases unmatched to any gene: 19. The CDR3 runs 18 residues. As DNA, the CDR3 is TGTGCCAGCCACCCCCTCGGGACAGGGGATTCGGTTTCCTATGGCTACACCTTC. Translation gives CASHPLGTGDSVSYGYTF.

This clonotype showed up just a few times. The CDR3 region has the DNA TGTGCCAGCAGTTACCGTTTGGACAGGGGGAAGACGATCGCTTTCTTT. Amino acids: CASSYRLDRGKTIAFF. The chain joins TRBV6-5 to TRBJ1-1; 10 bases fit TRBD1. The CDR3 extends over 16 amino acids. Germline CDR1 and CDR2: MNHEY and SVGAGI. V dropped 2 bases and J dropped 11; count of bases not matched to a gene: 14.

This clonotype was observed a handful of times. V gene TRBV11-2 combines with J gene TRBJ2-7; TRBD1 might be the D (6 bases). The germline gives CDR1 SGHAT, CDR2 FQNNGV. This CDR3 is built from 15 residues. V was cut by 1 base and J by 1 base, with 11 bases left in between. CDR3 residues: CASSLGPGESYEQYF. For the CDR3, the DNA is TGTGCCAGCAGCTTAGGGCCAGGGGAATCCTACGAGCAGTACTTC.

The table lists this clonotype with a few counts. V is TRBV12-3 or TRBV12-4 and J is TRBJ1-2; no clear D. This CDR3 is built from 15 residues. Trimming pared 5 bases from V and 6 bases from J, leaving 19 bases between. The CDR3 loop reads CASSRPDSLGDGYTF. In nucleotides, the CDR3 is TGTGCCAGCAGTAGACCGGACTCCCTTGGGGATGGCTACACCTTC.

V is TRBV14 and J is TRBJ2-1; 10 positions agree with TRBD2. After removal of 1 base from V and 8 bases from J, the junction contained 8 bases not matched to a gene. CDR1 is SGHDN, CDR2 FVKESK, per germline. The CDR3 runs 16 residues. The CDR3 reads CASSQGILAGVHEQFF. CDR3 nucleotide sequence: TGTGCCAGCAGCCAAGGAATCCTAGCGGGAGTCCATGAGCAGTTCTTC.